This T cell receptor (beta chain) emerged from a study of CD4+ T cells in melanoma. General study points: A reported correlation linked neoantigen-specific CD4+ T cells to CD8+, macrophage and B cell function.

The CDR3 extends over 14 amino acids. The germline V gene encodes CDR1 MNHEY and CDR2 SVGAGI. Trimming removed 5 bases from V and 3 bases from J, with 13 bases in between. Sequencing used immunoSEQ multiplex PCR; TCRdb keeps in-frame clones, though not all of them. The data show about 9,600 clones, with over 70% seen just once and roughly 24% held by the top ten. In the case of this clone: The target antigen is unknown.

The clonotype was recovered from a human donor with melanoma. This chain connects TRBV6-5 to TRBJ1-1, with D unclear. Material: cells from a culture (not recorded whether cultured in vitro). CDR3 DNA sequence: TGTGCCAGCAGTCTGTCCCGAAGGGACACTGAAGCTTTCTTT. It is translated as CASSLSRRDTEAFF.